The present entry profiles one T cell receptor beta chain with its context. Its target is not known. The entry originates in a study of T cell responses to AZD1222 COVID-19 vaccine. Study-wide results and caveats: Of the AZD1222 recipients, only 5 to 7 were seropositive at baseline. Increased Spike-specific TCR breadth and depth were observed after two AZD1222 doses. Vaccine-associated CD4 TCRs spanned spike, dominant at 160-218 and 743-854. Only after the peak T cell response were repertoires sampled.

Libraries were prepared by immunoSEQ multiplex PCR; TCRdb keeps only in-frame clonotypes and omits some of them. The data hold fewer than 200,000 clones, with roughly nine tenths observed a single time. With 6 bases clipped from V and 1 base from J, the junction kept 0 bases outside the gene matches. This CDR3 is built from 13 residues. Germline lookup yields CDR1 SGHAT and CDR2 FQDESV (reference sequence). Sample: peripheral blood, taken 28 days after the second dose of the MenACWY control vaccine. The receptor was isolated from an adult who received the MenACWY meningococcal vaccine as a control. This sequence joins TRBV11-1 and TRBJ1-1; 9 bases map to TRBD1. This chain's CDR3 is CASRDRGNTEAFF. CDR3 bases: TGTGCCAGCAGGGACAGGGGGAACACTGAAGCTTTCTTT.